These T cell receptor beta chains were read from a single sample in a study of monozygotic twins with cystic fibrosis. Here immunoSEQ multiplex PCR was the method, and the copy in TCRdb shows in-frame clones only, minus some. The sample carries about 29,000 clones, 85% recorded once. Sequenced: blood. The receptors were gathered from a girl aged 2-9 years with cystic fibrosis. The CDR3 runs from the conserved cysteine through the conserved F or W. D genes are given only for firm matches. A clone size is listed for some rows: how often the clone was seen (once, few, many), or a class if it is expanded.

clone size	J gene	D gene	V gene	CDR3 DNA	CDR3 protein
-	TRBJ1-1	-	TRBV11-2	TGTGCCAGCAGCTTGTACACTGAAGCTTTCTTT	CASSLYTEAFF
-	TRBJ1-2	-	TRBV29-1	TGCAGCGTTGAGGGGAACGAGGGCTACACCTTC	CSVEGNEGYTF
few	TRBJ1-6	-	TRBV25-1	TGTGCCAGCAGTGAACGAGGTCGGGGTTCACCCCTCCACTTT	CASSERGRGSPLHF
-	TRBJ1-2	-	TRBV4-1	TGCGCCAGCAGCCAAGTGTGGGTCAGGGTCTCCTATGGCTACACCTTC	CASSQVWVRVSYGYTF
-	TRBJ1-3	-	TRBV11-2	TGTGCCAGCAGCTTGGACCATACTGGAAACACCATATATTTT	CASSLDHTGNTIYF
-	TRBJ2-1	-	TRBV29-1	TGCAGCGTTGTGGAGAATGAGCAGTTCTTC	CSVVENEQFF
-	TRBJ1-1	-	TRBV13	TGTGCCAGCAGCTTAGGCTGGGTTGCAGAGAACACTGAAGCTTTCTTT	CASSLGWVAENTEAFF
-	TRBJ1-1	-	TRBV5-1	TGCGCCAGCAGCTGGGGACTGGATAGGAACACTGAAGCTTTCTTT	CASSWGLDRNTEAFF
-	TRBJ1-2	TRBD1	TRBV9	TGTGCCAGCACCCTAGACAGGGTCCCAGTGTTGGACTATGGCTACACCTTC	CASTLDRVPVLDYGYTF
-	TRBJ1-5	-	TRBV19	TGTGCCAGTAGTTCCGGGAGCAATCAGCCCCAGCATTTT	CASSSGSNQPQHF